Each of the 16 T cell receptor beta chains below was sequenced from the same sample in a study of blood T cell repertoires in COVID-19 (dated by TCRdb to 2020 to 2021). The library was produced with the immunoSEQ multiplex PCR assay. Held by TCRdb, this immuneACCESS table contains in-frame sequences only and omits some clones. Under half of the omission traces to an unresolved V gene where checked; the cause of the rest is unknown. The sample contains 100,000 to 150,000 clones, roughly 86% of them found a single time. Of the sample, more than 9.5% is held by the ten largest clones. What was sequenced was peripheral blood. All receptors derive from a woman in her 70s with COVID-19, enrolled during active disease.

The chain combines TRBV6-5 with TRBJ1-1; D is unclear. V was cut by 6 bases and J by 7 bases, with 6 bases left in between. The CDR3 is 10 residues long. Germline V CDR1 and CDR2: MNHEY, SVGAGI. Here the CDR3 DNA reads TGTGCCAGCAGGAGCAATGAAGCTTTCTTT. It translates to CASRSNEAFF.

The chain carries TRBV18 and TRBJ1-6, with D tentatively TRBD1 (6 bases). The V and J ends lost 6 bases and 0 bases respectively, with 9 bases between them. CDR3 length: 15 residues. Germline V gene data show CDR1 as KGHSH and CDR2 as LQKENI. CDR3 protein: CASSEQGSYNSPLHF. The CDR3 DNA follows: TGTGCCAGCTCGGAACAGGGCTCCTATAATTCACCCCTCCACTTT.

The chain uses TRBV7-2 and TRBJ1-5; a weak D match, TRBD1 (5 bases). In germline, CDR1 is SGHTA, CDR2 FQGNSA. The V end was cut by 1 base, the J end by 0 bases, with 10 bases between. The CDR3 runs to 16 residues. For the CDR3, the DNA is TGTGCCAGCAGCTTAGGGTCCAGGGTTAGCAATCAGCCCCAGCATTTT. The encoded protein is CASSLGSRVSNQPQHF.

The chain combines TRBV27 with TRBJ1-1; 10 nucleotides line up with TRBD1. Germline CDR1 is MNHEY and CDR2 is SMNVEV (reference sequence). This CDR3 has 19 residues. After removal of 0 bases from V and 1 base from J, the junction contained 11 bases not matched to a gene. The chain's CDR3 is CASSLSPGQGRMWNTEAFF. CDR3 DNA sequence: TGTGCCAGCAGTTTATCTCCGGGACAGGGGCGAATGTGGAACACTGAAGCTTTCTTT.

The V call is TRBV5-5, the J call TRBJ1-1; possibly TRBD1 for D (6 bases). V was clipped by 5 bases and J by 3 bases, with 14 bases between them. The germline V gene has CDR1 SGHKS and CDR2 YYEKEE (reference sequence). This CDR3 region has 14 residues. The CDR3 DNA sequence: TGTGCCAGCAGTTCAGGGACATGGGACACTGAAGCTTTCTTT. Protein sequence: CASSSGTWDTEAFF.

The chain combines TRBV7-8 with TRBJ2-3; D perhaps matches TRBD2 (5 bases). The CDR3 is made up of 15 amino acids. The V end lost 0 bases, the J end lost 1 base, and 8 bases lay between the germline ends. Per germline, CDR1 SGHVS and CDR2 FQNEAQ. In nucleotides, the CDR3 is TGTGCCAGCAGCTTAGCGGAGGTCGGCACAGATACGCAGTATTTT. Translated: CASSLAEVGTDTQYF.

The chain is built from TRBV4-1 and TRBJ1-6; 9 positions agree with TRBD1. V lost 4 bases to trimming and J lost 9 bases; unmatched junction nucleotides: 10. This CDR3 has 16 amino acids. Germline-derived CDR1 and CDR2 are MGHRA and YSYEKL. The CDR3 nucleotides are TGCGCCAGCAGCCGGGACAGGGAACTTGTATTTTCACCCCTCCACTTT. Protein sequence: CASSRDRELVFSPLHF.

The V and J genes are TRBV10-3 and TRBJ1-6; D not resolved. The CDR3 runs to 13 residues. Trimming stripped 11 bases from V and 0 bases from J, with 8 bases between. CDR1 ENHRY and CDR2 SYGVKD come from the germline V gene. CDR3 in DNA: TGTGCCTCGCGAGACTCCTATAATTCACCCCTCCACTTT. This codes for CASRDSYNSPLHF.

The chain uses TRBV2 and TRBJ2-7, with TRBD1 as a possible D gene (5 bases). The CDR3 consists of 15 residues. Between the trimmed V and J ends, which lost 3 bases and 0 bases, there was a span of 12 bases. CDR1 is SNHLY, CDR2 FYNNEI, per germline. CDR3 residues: CASSDPNDSSYEQYF. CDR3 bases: TGTGCCAGCAGTGACCCTAACGACAGCTCCTACGAGCAGTACTTC.

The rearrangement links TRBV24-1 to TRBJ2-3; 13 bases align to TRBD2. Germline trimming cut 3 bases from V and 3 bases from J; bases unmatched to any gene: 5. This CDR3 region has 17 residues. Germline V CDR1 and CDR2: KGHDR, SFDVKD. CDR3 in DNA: TGTGCCACCAGTGATACGACTAGCGGGGGGATTACAGATACGCAGTATTTT. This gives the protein CATSDTTSGGITDTQYF.

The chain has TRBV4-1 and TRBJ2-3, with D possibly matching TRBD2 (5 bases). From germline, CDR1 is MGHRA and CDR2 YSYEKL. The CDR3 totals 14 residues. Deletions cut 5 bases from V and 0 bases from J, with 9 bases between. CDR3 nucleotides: TGCGCCAGCAGCTACGGGGTGAGCACAGATACGCAGTATTTT. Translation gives CASSYGVSTDTQYF.

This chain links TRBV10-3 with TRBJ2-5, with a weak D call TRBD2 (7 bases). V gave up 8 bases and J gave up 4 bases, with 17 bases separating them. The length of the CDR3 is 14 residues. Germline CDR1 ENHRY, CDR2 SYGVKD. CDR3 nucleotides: TGTGCCATCGGGGAGGGGGGGGTTGGAGAGACCCAGTACTTC. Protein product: CAIGEGGVGETQYF.

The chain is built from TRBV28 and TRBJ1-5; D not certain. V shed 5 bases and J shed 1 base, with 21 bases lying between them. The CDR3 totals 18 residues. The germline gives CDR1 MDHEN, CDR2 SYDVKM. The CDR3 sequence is CASSPIPGSMFSNQPQHF. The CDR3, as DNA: TGTGCCAGCAGTCCAATCCCGGGGTCCATGTTCAGCAATCAGCCCCAGCATTTT.

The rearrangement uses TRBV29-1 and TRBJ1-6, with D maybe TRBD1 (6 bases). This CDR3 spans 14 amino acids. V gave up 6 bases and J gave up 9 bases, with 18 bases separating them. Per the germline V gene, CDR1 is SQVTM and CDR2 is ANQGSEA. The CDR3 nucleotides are TGCAGCGTCCGGTCAGGCGGCAGGGGTTCACCCCTCCACTTT. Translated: CSVRSGGRGSPLHF.

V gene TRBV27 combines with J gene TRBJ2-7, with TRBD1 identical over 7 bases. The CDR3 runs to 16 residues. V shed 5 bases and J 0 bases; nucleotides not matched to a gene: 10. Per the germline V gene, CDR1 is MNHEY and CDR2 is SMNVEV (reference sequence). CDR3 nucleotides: TGTGCCAGCAGTCCCAGGACAGGACGAGGCTCCTACGAGCAGTACTTC. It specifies CASSPRTGRGSYEQYF.

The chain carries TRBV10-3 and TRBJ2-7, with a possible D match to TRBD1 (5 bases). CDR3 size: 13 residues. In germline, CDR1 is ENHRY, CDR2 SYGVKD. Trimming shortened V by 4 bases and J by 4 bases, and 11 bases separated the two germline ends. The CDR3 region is CAISGQGDYEQYF. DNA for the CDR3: TGTGCCATCAGTGGCCAGGGCGATTACGAGCAGTACTTC.